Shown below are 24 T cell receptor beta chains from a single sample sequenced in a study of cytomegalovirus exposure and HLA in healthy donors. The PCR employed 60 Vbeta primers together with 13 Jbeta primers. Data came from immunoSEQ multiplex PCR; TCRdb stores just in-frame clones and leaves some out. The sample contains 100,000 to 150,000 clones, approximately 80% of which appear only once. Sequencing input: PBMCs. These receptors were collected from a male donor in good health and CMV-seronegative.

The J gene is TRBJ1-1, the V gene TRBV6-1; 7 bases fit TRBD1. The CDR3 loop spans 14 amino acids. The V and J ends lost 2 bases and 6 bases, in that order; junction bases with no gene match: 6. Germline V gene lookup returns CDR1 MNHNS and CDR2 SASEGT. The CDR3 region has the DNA TGTGCCAGCAGTGAACTACAGGGGCGGGCTGAAGCTTTCTTT. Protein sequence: CASSELQGRAEAFF.

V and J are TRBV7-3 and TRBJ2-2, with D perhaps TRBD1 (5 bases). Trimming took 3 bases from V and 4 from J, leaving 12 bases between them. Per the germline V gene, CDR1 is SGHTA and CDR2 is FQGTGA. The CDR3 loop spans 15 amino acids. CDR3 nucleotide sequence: TGTGCCAGCAGCTTGCAGGGTACGGGCACCGGGGAGCTGTTTTTT. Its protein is CASSLQGTGTGELFF.

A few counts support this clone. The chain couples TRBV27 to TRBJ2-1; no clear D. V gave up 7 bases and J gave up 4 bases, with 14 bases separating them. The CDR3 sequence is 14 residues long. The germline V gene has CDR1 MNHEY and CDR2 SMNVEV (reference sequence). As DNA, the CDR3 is TGTGCCAGCACAAGCTCCCTCCTGTACAATGAGCAGTTCTTC. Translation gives CASTSSLLYNEQFF.

This chain's CDR3 is CASSFSASYEQYF. CDR3 coding DNA: TGTGCCAGCAGTTTTAGCGCTTCCTACGAGCAGTACTTC. The chain links TRBV27 to TRBJ2-7, with D maybe TRBD2 (5 bases). Trimming left V 3 bases short and J 1 base short, with 7 bases between. CDR3 length equals 13 residues. The germline V gene encodes CDR1 MNHEY and CDR2 SMNVEV (reference sequence).

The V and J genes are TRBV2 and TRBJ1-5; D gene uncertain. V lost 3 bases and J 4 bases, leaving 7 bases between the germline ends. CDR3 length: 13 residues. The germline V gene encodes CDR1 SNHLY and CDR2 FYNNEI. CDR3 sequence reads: CASSDERNQPQHF. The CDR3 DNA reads TGTGCCAGCAGTGATGAGAGGAATCAGCCCCAGCATTTT.

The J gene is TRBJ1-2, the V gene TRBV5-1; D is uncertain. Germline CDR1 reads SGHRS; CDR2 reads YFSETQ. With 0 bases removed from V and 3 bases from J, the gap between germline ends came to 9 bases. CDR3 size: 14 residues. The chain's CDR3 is CASSLGDIYYGYTF. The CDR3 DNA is TGCGCCAGCAGCTTGGGTGACATCTACTATGGCTACACCTTC.

The CDR3 spells CASSPWRDTEAFF. CDR3 in DNA: TGTGCCAGCAGTCCGTGGAGGGACACTGAAGCTTTCTTT. The V and J genes are TRBV27 and TRBJ1-1; D call uncertain. The CDR3 is 13 residues long. Trimming removed 5 bases from V and 3 bases from J, with 10 bases in between. Germline CDR1 reads MNHEY; CDR2 reads SMNVEV (reference sequence).

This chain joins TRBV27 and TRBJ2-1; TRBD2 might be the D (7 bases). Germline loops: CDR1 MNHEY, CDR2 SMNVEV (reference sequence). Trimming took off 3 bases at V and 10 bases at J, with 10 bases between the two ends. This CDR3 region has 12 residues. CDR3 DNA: TGTGCCAGCAGTTTCCCGGGGGGCGAGCAGTTCTTC. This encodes CASSFPGGEQFF.

The CDR3 nucleotides are TGTGCTAGTGGTTTGGGGGACTATACGGGTGAAAAACTGTTTTTT. Its translation is CASGLGDYTGEKLFF. V usage is TRBV12-5 and J usage is TRBJ1-4; maybe TRBD1 (5 bases). CDR1 is LGHNT and CDR2 is FRNRAP in the germline V gene. The CDR3 has 15 amino acids. V was clipped by 1 base and J by 7 bases, with 13 bases between them.

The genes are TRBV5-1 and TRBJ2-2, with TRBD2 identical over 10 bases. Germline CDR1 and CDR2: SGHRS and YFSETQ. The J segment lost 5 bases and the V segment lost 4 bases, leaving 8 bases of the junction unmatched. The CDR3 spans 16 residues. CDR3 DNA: TGCGCCAGCAGCCCTAGCGGGGGTATGGATACCGGGGAGCTGTTTTTT. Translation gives CASSPSGGMDTGELFF.

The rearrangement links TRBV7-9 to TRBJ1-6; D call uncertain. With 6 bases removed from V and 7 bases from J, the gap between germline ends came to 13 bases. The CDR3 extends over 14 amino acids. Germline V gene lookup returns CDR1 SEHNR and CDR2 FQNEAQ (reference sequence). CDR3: CASRLSVPNSPLHF. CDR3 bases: TGTGCCAGCAGGTTAAGCGTCCCCAATTCACCCCTCCACTTT.

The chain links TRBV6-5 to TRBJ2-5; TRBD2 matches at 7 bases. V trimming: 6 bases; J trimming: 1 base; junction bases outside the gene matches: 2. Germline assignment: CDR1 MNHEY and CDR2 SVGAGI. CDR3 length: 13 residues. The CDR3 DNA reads TGTGCCAGCAGGGGGACTATCCAAGAGACCCAGTACTTC. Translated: CASRGTIQETQYF.

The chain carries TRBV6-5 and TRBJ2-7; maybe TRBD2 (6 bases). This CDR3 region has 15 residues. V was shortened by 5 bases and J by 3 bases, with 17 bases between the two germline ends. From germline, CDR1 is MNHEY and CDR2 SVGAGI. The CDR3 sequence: CASSPSGLINYEQYF. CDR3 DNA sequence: TGTGCCAGCAGTCCCAGCGGGCTAATAAACTACGAGCAGTACTTC.

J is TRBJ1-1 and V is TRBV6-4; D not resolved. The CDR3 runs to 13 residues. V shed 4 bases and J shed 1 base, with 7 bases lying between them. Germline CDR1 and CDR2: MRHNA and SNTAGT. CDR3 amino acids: CASSVEENTEAFF. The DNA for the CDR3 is TGTGCCAGCAGTGTCGAGGAGAACACTGAAGCTTTCTTT.

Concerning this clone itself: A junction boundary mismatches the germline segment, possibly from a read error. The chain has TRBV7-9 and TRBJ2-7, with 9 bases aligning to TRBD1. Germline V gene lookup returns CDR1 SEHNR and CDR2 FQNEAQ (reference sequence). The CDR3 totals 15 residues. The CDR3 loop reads CSSSSSGQGQFEQYF. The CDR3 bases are TGTTCCAGCAGCTCCTCGGGACAGGGTCAATTCGAGCAGTACTTC.

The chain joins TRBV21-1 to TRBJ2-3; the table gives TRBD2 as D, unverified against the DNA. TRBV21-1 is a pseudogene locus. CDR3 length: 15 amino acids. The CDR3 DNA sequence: TGTGCCAGCAGCACGTCCCTCACTAGCACAGATACGCAGTATTTT. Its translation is CASSTSLTSTDTQYF.

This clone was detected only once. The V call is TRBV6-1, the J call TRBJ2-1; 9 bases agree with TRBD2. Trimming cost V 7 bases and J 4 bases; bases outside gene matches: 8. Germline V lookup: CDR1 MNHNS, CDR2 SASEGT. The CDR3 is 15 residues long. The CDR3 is CASTLTSGNYNEQFF. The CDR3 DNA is TGTGCCAGCACTCTGACTAGCGGAAATTACAATGAGCAGTTCTTC.

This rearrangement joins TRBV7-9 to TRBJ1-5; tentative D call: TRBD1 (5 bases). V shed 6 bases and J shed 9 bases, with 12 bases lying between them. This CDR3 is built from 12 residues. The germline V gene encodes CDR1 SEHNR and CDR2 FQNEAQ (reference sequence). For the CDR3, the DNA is TGTGCCAGCAGGGGGGGGACTTCGCCCCAGCATTTT. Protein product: CASRGGTSPQHF.

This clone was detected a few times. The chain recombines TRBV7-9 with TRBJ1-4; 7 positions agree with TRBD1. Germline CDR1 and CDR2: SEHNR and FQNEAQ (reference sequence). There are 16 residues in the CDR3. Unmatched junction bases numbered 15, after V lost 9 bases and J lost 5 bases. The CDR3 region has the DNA TGTGCCAGTGGGTCCGGGACAGTCCAACTAAATGAAAAACTGTTTTTT. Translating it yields CASGSGTVQLNEKLFF.

Written as DNA, the CDR3 is TGTGCCAGCTCACCATGGGACAGGGGGCCAGATACGCAGTATTTT. Its protein product is CASSPWDRGPDTQYF. The chain joins TRBV18 to TRBJ2-3, with TRBD1 matching 12 bases. The CDR3 has 15 residues. V gave up 2 bases and J gave up 4 bases; unmatched junction bases: 1. CDR1 KGHSH and CDR2 LQKENI come from the germline V gene.

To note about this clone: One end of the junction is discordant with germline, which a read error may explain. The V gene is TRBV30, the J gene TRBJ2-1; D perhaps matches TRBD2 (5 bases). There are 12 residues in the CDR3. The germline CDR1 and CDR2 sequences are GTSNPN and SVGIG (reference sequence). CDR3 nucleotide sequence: TGTGCCTGGGGTGTAAGCGGCAATGAGCAGTTCTTC. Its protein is CAWGVSGNEQFF.

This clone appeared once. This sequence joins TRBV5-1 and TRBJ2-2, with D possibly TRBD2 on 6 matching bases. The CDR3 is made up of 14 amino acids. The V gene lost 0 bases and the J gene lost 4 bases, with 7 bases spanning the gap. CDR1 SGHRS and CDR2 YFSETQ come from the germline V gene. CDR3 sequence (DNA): TGCGCCAGCAGCTTGGGGAGGGGCACCGGGGAGCTGTTTTTT. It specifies CASSLGRGTGELFF.

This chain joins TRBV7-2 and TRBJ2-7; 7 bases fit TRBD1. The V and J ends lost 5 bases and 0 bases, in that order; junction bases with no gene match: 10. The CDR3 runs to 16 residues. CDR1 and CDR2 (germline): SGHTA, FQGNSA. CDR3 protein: CASSLRTGSTSYEQYF. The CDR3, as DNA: TGTGCCAGCAGCCTTCGGACAGGCTCGACCTCCTACGAGCAGTACTTC.

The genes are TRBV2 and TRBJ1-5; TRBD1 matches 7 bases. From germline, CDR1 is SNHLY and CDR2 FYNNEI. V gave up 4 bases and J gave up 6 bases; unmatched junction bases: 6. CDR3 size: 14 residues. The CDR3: CASSGQGIGQPQHF. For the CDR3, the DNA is TGTGCCAGCAGTGGACAGGGAATTGGTCAGCCCCAGCATTTT.